Listed here is a single TCR beta chain. The germline gives CDR1 SGHRS, CDR2 YFSETQ. This CDR3 contains 15 residues. Trimming removed 7 bases at V and 9 bases at J, with 23 bases between. This record comes from a study of blood T cell repertoires in COVID-19. Sequenced by immunoSEQ multiplex PCR; TCRdb stores in-frame clones only, minus some. There are approximately 53,000 clones in the sample; 85% to 90% occur only once, and about 25% lies in the top ten. The sequence derives from a human donor in a cohort sampled during active COVID-19. Sequenced: peripheral blood. The chain uses TRBV5-1 and TRBJ2-1, with D possibly TRBD1 on 5 matching bases. In DNA form, the CDR3 reads TGCGCCAGCCGATTCACGATTGCCTTAAGGGGTGAGCAGTTCTTC. This codes for CASRFTIALRGEQFF.